Sequencing of this T cell receptor (beta chain) was carried out in a study of blood T cell repertoires in COVID-19. Study overall: COVID-19 samples from acute and convalescent phases originated in the United States, Italy and Spain.

Per the original data handling: Amplification of reference gene primers provided the estimated nucleated cell counts. TCRdb's table, derived via immunoSEQ multiplex PCR, lists solely in-frame clones and lacks some. From that table come the V and J calls and clone size; the DNA was used to work out D and trimming. The table lists 25,000 to 30,000 clones, 80% to 90% of them singletons. CDR3 size: 15 residues. Germline lookup yields CDR1 SGHAT and CDR2 FQNNGV. Trimming shortened V by 3 bases and J by 5 bases, and 11 bases separated the two germline ends. Sequencing was done on a sample of peripheral blood. J is TRBJ1-6 and V is TRBV11-2, with D tentatively TRBD1 (5 bases). The source is a man in his 60s with acute or convalescent COVID-19. CDR3 sequence (DNA): TGTGCCAGCAGCTTCGGTCGGGGGAATAATTCACCCCTCCACTTT. Its protein product is CASSFGRGNNSPLHF.